These T cell receptor beta chains were read from a single sample in a study of technical replicates of blood from four donors. Assay: immunoSEQ multiplex PCR; the TCRdb copy retains only in-frame clones and omits some. The data hold some 94,000 clones, with approximately 95% observed a single time. Sequencing used T cells isolated from PBMCs. The receptor set was obtained from a human donor in good health. CDR3s include the opening cysteine and the closing phenylalanine or tryptophan. Fields, in order: clone size, J gene, V gene, D gene, CDR3 protein, CDR3 DNA. The D gene is left open where the match is weak. A clone size is listed for some rows: how often the clone was seen (once, few, many), or a class if it is expanded.

abundance: NA; j_gene: TRBJ2-7; v_gene: TRBV7-8; d_gene: TRBD1; CDR3aa: CASSVTGGLYEQYF; CDR3nt: TGTGCCAGCAGCGTTACAGGGGGTCTCTACGAGCAGTACTTC
abundance: once; j_gene: TRBJ1-1; v_gene: TRBV5-4; d_gene: NA; CDR3aa: CASSVVTGSEAFF; CDR3nt: TGTGCCAGCAGCGTAGTTACAGGGTCTGAAGCTTTCTTT
abundance: once; j_gene: TRBJ2-7; v_gene: TRBV11-3; d_gene: TRBD1; CDR3aa: CASSKYRGAYEQYF; CDR3nt: TGTGCCAGCAGCAAATACAGGGGCGCCTACGAGCAGTACTTC
abundance: NA; j_gene: TRBJ1-1; v_gene: TRBV19; d_gene: NA; CDR3aa: CASSGGSSTEAFF; CDR3nt: TGTGCCAGTAGTGGGGGGAGTTCAACTGAAGCTTTCTTT
abundance: NA; j_gene: TRBJ2-3; v_gene: TRBV29-1; d_gene: TRBD2; CDR3aa: CSVEASGSADTQYF; CDR3nt: TGCAGCGTTGAGGCTAGCGGGAGCGCAGATACGCAGTATTTT
abundance: NA; j_gene: TRBJ2-3; v_gene: TRBV6-5; d_gene: TRBD2; CDR3aa: CASSYSSGTSTDTQYF; CDR3nt: TGTGCCAGCAGTTACTCGAGCGGGACTAGCACAGATACGCAGTATTTT
abundance: NA; j_gene: TRBJ1-2; v_gene: TRBV18; d_gene: NA; CDR3aa: CASSPPPQGLYGYTF; CDR3nt: TGTGCCAGCTCACCACCCCCACAGGGTCTCTATGGCTACACCTTC
abundance: NA; j_gene: TRBJ2-5; v_gene: TRBV5-1; d_gene: NA; CDR3aa: CASTAGEYQETQYF; CDR3nt: TGCGCCAGCACGGCAGGGGAGTACCAAGAGACCCAGTACTTC
abundance: NA; j_gene: TRBJ2-2; v_gene: TRBV27; d_gene: NA; CDR3aa: CASSFGRDGELFF; CDR3nt: TGTGCCAGCAGTTTTGGGCGGGACGGGGAGCTGTTTTTT
abundance: NA; j_gene: TRBJ2-1; v_gene: TRBV7-2; d_gene: TRBD2; CDR3aa: CASSLQGLVPYNEQFF; CDR3nt: TGTGCCAGCAGCTTACAAGGACTAGTCCCCTACAATGAGCAGTTCTTC
abundance: once; j_gene: TRBJ2-1; v_gene: TRBV18; d_gene: TRBD2; CDR3aa: CASSLNSGRARYNEQFF; CDR3nt: TGTGCCAGCTCACTGAATAGCGGGAGGGCTAGATACAATGAGCAGTTCTTC
abundance: once; j_gene: TRBJ1-1; v_gene: TRBV19; d_gene: NA; CDR3aa: CASSGTGSEAFF; CDR3nt: TGTGCCAGTAGTGGCACAGGGAGTGAAGCTTTCTTT
abundance: NA; j_gene: TRBJ1-2; v_gene: TRBV11-2; d_gene: TRBD1; CDR3aa: CASSLFPAGGRFGYTF; CDR3nt: TGTGCCAGCAGCTTATTCCCGGCAGGGGGAAGGTTTGGCTACACCTTC
abundance: few; j_gene: TRBJ2-7; v_gene: TRBV7-8; d_gene: TRBD1; CDR3aa: CASSLGVGGRREQYF; CDR3nt: TGTGCCAGCAGCTTAGGAGTAGGGGGCCGGAGGGAGCAGTACTTC
abundance: once; j_gene: TRBJ2-3; v_gene: TRBV2; d_gene: NA; CDR3aa: CASSDLAGDTQYF; CDR3nt: TGTGCCAGCAGTGACCTAGCCGGAGATACGCAGTATTTT